The 23 T cell receptor beta chains reported below all come from one sample, sequenced in a study of blood T cell repertoires in COVID-19. Produced via immunoSEQ multiplex PCR; TCRdb's table is partial and in-frame only. The sample lists some 130,000 clones, around four fifths occurring once. Sequencing was carried out using PBMCs or T cells enriched from blood (not recorded which). These receptors originate from a woman aged 45 to 65 who had recovered from COVID-19.

The chain carries TRBV6-5 and TRBJ1-1; 9 bases map to TRBD1. Germline CDR1 and CDR2: MNHEY and SVGAGI. CDR3 length equals 13 residues. The V and J ends lost 7 bases and 3 bases, in that order; junction bases with no gene match: 3. The CDR3 reads CASTQGADTEAFF. In DNA form, the CDR3 reads TGTGCCAGCACACAGGGGGCGGACACTGAAGCTTTCTTT.

The chain uses TRBV18 and TRBJ1-1, with TRBD1 identical over 10 bases. The CDR3 totals 14 residues. In germline, CDR1 is KGHSH, CDR2 LQKENI. With 8 bases clipped from V and 3 bases from J, the junction kept 6 bases outside the gene matches. The CDR3 here is CASVDRGRDTEAFF. The CDR3 nucleotides read TGTGCCAGCGTCGACAGGGGGCGGGACACTGAAGCTTTCTTT.

The rearrangement joins TRBV5-1 to TRBJ2-2; 9 positions agree with TRBD1. There are 16 residues in the CDR3. The V segment lost 2 bases and the J segment 4 bases; nucleotides outside the gene matches: 6. The germline V gene has CDR1 SGHRS and CDR2 YFSETQ. The CDR3, as DNA: TGCGCCAGCAGCTTAACCGGGACAGGGCCCACCGGGGAGCTGTTTTTT. Encoded protein: CASSLTGTGPTGELFF. Full variable domain (remainder filled in from reference TRBV5-1 and TRBJ2-2): KAGVTQTPRYLIKTRGQQVTLSCSPISGHRSVSWYQQTPGQGLQFLFEYFSETQRNKGNFPGRFSGRQFSNSRSEMNVSTLELGDSALYLCASSLTGTGPTGELFFGEGSRLTVL.

The chain couples TRBV7-2 to TRBJ1-1, with TRBD1 matching over 7 bases. This CDR3 spans 14 amino acids. Germline V gene sequence: CDR1 SGHTA, CDR2 FQGNSA. After removal of 5 bases from V and 4 bases from J, the junction contained 7 bases not matched to a gene. CDR3 DNA: TGTGCCAGCAGCGAGACAGGGACGGGCACTGAAGCTTTCTTT. This encodes CASSETGTGTEAFF.

The chain joins TRBV6-6 to TRBJ2-2, with a possible D match to TRBD1 (6 bases). Per the germline V gene, CDR1 is MNHNY and CDR2 is SVGAGI (reference sequence). Deletions cut 6 bases from V and 0 bases from J, with 17 bases between. This CDR3 comprises 17 residues. CDR3 in DNA: TGTGCCAGCAGCCGAAGGGGTGGGACACCGAACACCGGGGAGCTGTTTTTT. Protein sequence: CASSRRGGTPNTGELFF.

This chain connects TRBV27 to TRBJ1-4; 7 positions agree with TRBD1. Germline assignment: CDR1 MNHEY and CDR2 SMNVEV (reference sequence). The junction had 11 bases not matched to a gene; V was cut back by 5 bases and J by 8 bases. The length of the CDR3 is 15 residues. The CDR3 sequence is CASSPRTGSSEKLFF. CDR3 in DNA: TGTGCCAGCAGTCCGAGGACAGGATCATCGGAAAAACTGTTTTTT.

The J gene is TRBJ1-5, the V gene TRBV27; D is unresolved. The CDR3 contains 15 residues. CDR1 is MNHEY, CDR2 SMNVEV, per germline (reference sequence). The V end was cut by 1 base, the J end by 6 bases, with 13 bases between. CDR3 in amino acids: CASSLYAGQVQPQHF. In DNA form, the CDR3 reads TGTGCCAGCAGTTTATATGCGGGTCAGGTTCAGCCCCAGCATTTT.

This chain uses TRBV7-9 with TRBJ1-3; 8 bases map to TRBD1. The J segment lost 4 bases and the V segment lost 4 bases, leaving 3 bases of the junction unmatched. Germline assignment: CDR1 SEHNR and CDR2 FQNEAQ (reference sequence). CDR3 size: 14 residues. CDR3 DNA: TGTGCCAGCAGCTCGCGGACAGGGGGAAACACCATATATTTT. Translating it yields CASSSRTGGNTIYF.

The V call is TRBV20-1, the J call TRBJ1-2; D is ambiguous. The CDR3 is 16 residues long. Germline V lookup: CDR1 DFQATT, CDR2 SNEGSKA (reference sequence). V was shortened by 6 bases and J by 3 bases, with 23 bases between the two germline ends. The CDR3 DNA sequence: TGCAGTGCCAGTCTTGAGCTCCTTCCTACTGACTATGGCTACACCTTC. Its protein is CSASLELLPTDYGYTF.

The chain is built from TRBV6-7 and TRBJ1-6; TRBD1 matches at 9 bases. TRBV6-7 is assigned to the ORF class and has an uncertain function. This CDR3 has 15 amino acids. Trimming cost V 6 bases and J 3 bases; bases outside gene matches: 3. The CDR3 region has the DNA TGTGCCAGCAGCCGACAGGGGGACTATAATTCACCCCTCCACTTT. Its protein product is CASSRQGDYNSPLHF.

The chain recombines TRBV7-9 with TRBJ2-7; 7 positions match TRBD1. Germline CDR1 reads SEHNR; CDR2 reads FQNEAQ (reference sequence). The CDR3 has 15 amino acids. V lost 0 bases and J lost 3; bases outside the gene matches: 5. CDR3 nucleotide sequence: TGTGCCAGCAGCTTAGCGCAGGGGGTAGGCTACGAGCAGTACTTC. Amino acids: CASSLAQGVGYEQYF.

The rearrangement joins TRBV30 to TRBJ2-5; possible D gene TRBD2, 5 bases. V lost 5 bases to trimming and J lost 4 bases, with 11 bases between them. Germline V lookup: CDR1 GTSNPN, CDR2 SVGIG (reference sequence). The CDR3 is made up of 12 amino acids. CDR3 amino acids: CAWVGGGETQYF. The CDR3 DNA follows: TGTGCCTGGGTAGGAGGAGGAGAGACCCAGTACTTC.

This sequence joins TRBV29-1 and TRBJ1-5, with a tentative D call TRBD1 (5 bases). The V end was cut by 3 bases, the J end by 5 bases, with 14 bases between. The CDR3 runs 14 residues. Looked up from germline, CDR1 is SQVTM and CDR2 is ANQGSEA. The CDR3 nucleotides read TGCAGCGTTGATATTCGCGGGGGGTATCAGCCCCAGCATTTT. Translated, it gives CSVDIRGGYQPQHF.

This clone was found once. The chain is built from TRBV6-5 and TRBJ1-2; 7 bases fit TRBD1. This CDR3 contains 13 residues. J lost 2 bases, V lost 6 bases, and 3 bases had no gene match. Germline V gives CDR1 MNHEY, CDR2 SVGAGI. As DNA, the CDR3 is TGTGCCAGCAGACGGGACAGCAACTATGGCTACACCTTC. It specifies CASRRDSNYGYTF.

The chain combines TRBV7-8 with TRBJ2-1; TRBD1 might be the D (5 bases). V was shortened by 0 bases and J by 9 bases, with 12 bases between the two germline ends. The germline CDR1 and CDR2 sequences are SGHVS and FQNEAQ. The length of the CDR3 is 14 residues. The CDR3 nucleotides read TGTGCCAGCAGCTTAGCGGGGCGGTCGGGTGAGCAGTTCTTC. It encodes CASSLAGRSGEQFF.

Of note for this clone: Distinct nucleotide sequences in the sample also encode this CDR3. The chain recombines TRBV5-1 with TRBJ2-7; TRBD1 matches 8 bases. Looked up from germline, CDR1 is SGHRS and CDR2 is YFSETQ. The junction had 5 bases not matched to a gene; V was cut back by 0 bases and J by 3 bases. The CDR3 totals 15 residues. CDR3 sequence (DNA): TGCGCCAGCAGCTTGGCCGGGACAGGAGGCTACGAGCAGTACTTC. Its protein is CASSLAGTGGYEQYF.

The V and J genes are TRBV14 and TRBJ1-5; unclear D gene. Trimming pared 1 base from V and 4 bases from J, leaving 11 bases between. Germline lookup yields CDR1 SGHDN and CDR2 FVKESK. The CDR3 loop spans 15 amino acids. Written as DNA, the CDR3 is TGTGCCAGCAGCCAAGCGGGAGTAGGTAATCAGCCCCAGCATTTT. It codes for CASSQAGVGNQPQHF.

This clone occurred once. The chain has TRBV3-1 (or the pseudogene TRBV3-2) and TRBJ2-7; D possibly corresponds to TRBD1 (6 bases). The V and J ends lost 4 bases and 4 bases respectively, with 8 bases between them. This CDR3 comprises 12 residues. Germline lookup yields CDR1 LGHDT and CDR2 YNNKEL (reference sequence). The CDR3 DNA reads as TGTGCCAGCAGCCGGGACACTTACGAGCAGTACTTC. Its translation is CASSRDTYEQYF.

The chain has TRBV19 and TRBJ1-2, with D possibly TRBD1 on 6 matching bases. The V end was cut by 5 bases, the J end by 0 bases, with 25 bases between. The V gene's germline CDR1 is LNHDA and CDR2 SQIVND (reference sequence). The CDR3 has 19 residues. The CDR3 is CASSYLPSRQVRANYGYTF. The DNA of the CDR3 is TGTGCCAGTAGTTATCTACCGTCCCGACAGGTCCGAGCTAACTATGGCTACACCTTC. The variable domain in full, with the rest retrieved from reference TRBV19 and TRBJ1-2, is DGGITQSPKYLFRKEGQNVTLSCEQNLNHDAMYWYRQDPGQGLRLIYYSQIVNDFQKGDIAEGYSVSREKKESFPLTVTSAQKNPTAFYLCASSYLPSRQVRANYGYTFGSGTRLTVV.

This chain connects TRBV9 to TRBJ2-1, with a tentative D call TRBD2 (5 bases). V was cut by 0 bases and J by 3 bases, with 10 bases left in between. The CDR3 is 15 amino acids. Germline-derived CDR1 and CDR2 are SGDLS and YYNGEE. This CDR3 reads CASSVVRGNYNEQFF. CDR3 bases: TGTGCCAGCAGCGTAGTCCGAGGGAACTACAATGAGCAGTTCTTC.

The rearrangement links TRBV24-1 to TRBJ2-5; D is possibly TRBD2 (6 bases). There are 15 residues in the CDR3. The germline V gene encodes CDR1 KGHDR and CDR2 SFDVKD. V gave up 4 bases and J gave up 3 bases, with 14 bases separating them. The CDR3 loop reads CATSDPRGLEETQYF. The DNA for the CDR3 is TGTGCCACCAGTGACCCACGGGGACTGGAAGAGACCCAGTACTTC.

This clone showed up just a few times. In nucleotides, the CDR3 is TGCGCCAGCGAGCCGGGGACAGGGGGCACCGGGGAGCTGTTTTTT. It yields the protein CASEPGTGGTGELFF. The chain employs TRBV5-1 and TRBJ2-2, with 11 bases fitting TRBD1. The length of the CDR3 is 15 residues. The V segment lost 7 bases and the J segment 4 bases; nucleotides outside the gene matches: 6. Germline V gene lookup returns CDR1 SGHRS and CDR2 YFSETQ.

The chain has TRBV7-3 and TRBJ1-1, with D maybe TRBD1 (6 bases). Germline lookup yields CDR1 SGHTA and CDR2 FQGTGA. The CDR3 sequence is 14 residues long. Trimming shortened V by 0 bases and J by 3 bases, and 8 bases separated the two germline ends. The CDR3 DNA follows: TGTGCCAGCAGCTTAACCAGGGGTGACACTGAAGCTTTCTTT. This gives the protein CASSLTRGDTEAFF. The whole variable domain, remainder taken from reference TRBV7-3 and TRBJ1-1, is GAGVSQTPSNKVTEKGKYVELRCDPISGHTALYWYRQSLGQGPEFLIYFQGTGAADDSGLPNDRFFAVRPEGSVSTLKIQRTERGDSAVYLCASSLTRGDTEAFFGQGTRLTVV.